This TCR beta chain was observed in a study of CD8 T cells in ankylosing spondylitis. Findings and caveats of the study: Within ankylosing spondylitis blood, a TCR beta motif made up of under 10 highly homologous variants appeared to be characteristic. There were earlier reports of some motif variants in reactive arthritis synovial fluid and blood. In ankylosing spondylitis patients, matched synovial fluid reportedly showed significant enrichment of disease-linked clones.

To note about this clonotype: Its antigen is currently unknown.

TCRdb re-called the 5' RACE reads through MiXCR, storing one row per CDR3 protein. The repertoire consists of tens of thousands of distinct CDR3 sequences, with about 9% occurring once and the leading ten covering over 25%. The V gene's germline CDR1 is SGHDT and CDR2 YYEEEE. V was clipped by 0 bases and J by 4 bases, with 13 bases between them. This CDR3 has 15 residues. Sample: blood, either unsorted or a sorted T cell fraction (not recorded which). The receptor comes from a male donor with ankylosing spondylitis. The rearrangement links TRBV5-6 to TRBJ1-1; a weak D match, TRBD1 (5 bases). The CDR3 DNA is TGTGCCAGCAGCTTGGGGGTGGGGCGGATCACTGAAGCTTTCTTT. It codes for CASSLGVGRITEAFF.